A selection of T cell receptor beta chains follows, all from one sample in a study of T-cell reconstitution after alpha-beta-depleted transplantation in children. TCRdb processed the PCR reads anew with MiXCR; each CDR3 protein has one entry. In the table there are a few hundred thousand distinct CDR3 sequences, roughly 18% of which are singletons. The material sequenced was PBMCs from the stem cell graft donor, taken from the stem cell graft. The receptors come from a human donor who donated a stem cell graft to a child with acute lymphoblastic leukemia. Each CDR3 is given with its conserved first and last residue. D genes are given only for firm matches. Some rows mark clone size as missing; the rest say once, few, many or name a class of expanded clone.

abundance: few; v_gene: TRBV6-5; j_gene: TRBJ2-7; d_gene: -; CDR3nt: TGTGCCAGCAGTTACAAAGGGCAGGTATACTACGAGCAGTACTTC; CDR3aa: CASSYKGQVYYEQYF
abundance: few; v_gene: TRBV28; j_gene: TRBJ2-1; d_gene: TRBD1; CDR3nt: TGTGCCAGCAGCTTCCCCGGGACAGGGGGCGATGAGCAGTTCTTC; CDR3aa: CASSFPGTGGDEQFF
abundance: -; v_gene: TRBV4-2; j_gene: TRBJ1-1; d_gene: -; CDR3nt: TGTGCCAGCAGCCAGGGGCGAGAAGCTTTCTTT; CDR3aa: CASSQGREAFF
abundance: few; v_gene: TRBV29-1; j_gene: TRBJ1-2; d_gene: -; CDR3nt: TGCAGCGTTGGACAGCTCCCAAATGGCTACACCTTC; CDR3aa: CSVGQLPNGYTF
abundance: -; v_gene: TRBV10-3; j_gene: TRBJ2-7; d_gene: TRBD1; CDR3nt: TGTGCCATCAGTGAGTCATGGGGACAGGTGCCCTCCTACGAGCAGTACTTC; CDR3aa: CAISESWGQVPSYEQYF
abundance: -; v_gene: TRBV5-1; j_gene: TRBJ1-1; d_gene: TRBD1; CDR3nt: TGCGCCAGCAGGCCCGGACAGGGCGGTAACACTGAAGCTTTCTTT; CDR3aa: CASRPGQGGNTEAFF
abundance: few; v_gene: TRBV5-5; j_gene: TRBJ1-1; d_gene: TRBD1; CDR3nt: TGTGCCAGCAGCTTACCCGGGACAGGGGGACGAGCTTTCTTT; CDR3aa: CASSLPGTGGRAFF
abundance: many; v_gene: TRBV5-1; j_gene: TRBJ2-5; d_gene: -; CDR3nt: TGCGCCAGCAGCAGGTGGACAGTCGATCAAGAGACCCAGTACTTC; CDR3aa: CASSRWTVDQETQYF
abundance: -; v_gene: TRBV6-1; j_gene: TRBJ2-2; d_gene: TRBD2; CDR3nt: TGTGCCAGCAGCCCGCCAGCGGGGCCAACCGGGGAGCTGTTTTTT; CDR3aa: CASSPPAGPTGELFF
abundance: few; v_gene: TRBV9; j_gene: TRBJ2-6; d_gene: TRBD2; CDR3nt: TGTGCCAGCAGCGTAGCCATAGCGGGACCCTCTCCTGGGGCCAACGTCCTGACTTTC; CDR3aa: CASSVAIAGPSPGANVLTF
abundance: few; v_gene: TRBV5-6; j_gene: TRBJ2-2; d_gene: -; CDR3nt: TGTGCCAGCAGCTTGGAGCTCGGGGAGCTGTTTTTT; CDR3aa: CASSLELGELFF
abundance: few; v_gene: TRBV27; j_gene: TRBJ2-7; d_gene: TRBD1; CDR3nt: TGTGCCAGCAAGATTTGGACAGGGGGGGACGAGCAGTACTTC; CDR3aa: CASKIWTGGDEQYF
abundance: -; v_gene: TRBV18; j_gene: TRBJ2-7; d_gene: TRBD1; CDR3nt: TGTGCCAGCTCACCACGTATGAGACAGGGAACCTACGAGCAGTACTTC; CDR3aa: CASSPRMRQGTYEQYF
abundance: -; v_gene: TRBV27; j_gene: TRBJ2-7; d_gene: -; CDR3nt: TGTGCCAGCCGCACAGGTTTCTCCGAGCAGTACTTC; CDR3aa: CASRTGFSEQYF
abundance: few; v_gene: TRBV5-1; j_gene: TRBJ1-1; d_gene: -; CDR3nt: TGCGCCAGCAGCTTGGAACCAGTGAACACTGAAGCTTTCTTT; CDR3aa: CASSLEPVNTEAFF
abundance: -; v_gene: TRBV12-3/TRBV12-4; j_gene: TRBJ2-1; d_gene: TRBD1; CDR3nt: TGTGCAAGCAGTTTGGGGGACAGGACCTACCTGAGCTCCTACAATGAGCAGTTCTTC; CDR3aa: CASSLGDRTYLSSYNEQFF
abundance: -; v_gene: TRBV2; j_gene: TRBJ2-1; d_gene: -; CDR3nt: TGTGCCAGCGGGGACCCACCCAATGAGCAGTTCTTC; CDR3aa: CASGDPPNEQFF
abundance: -; v_gene: TRBV15; j_gene: TRBJ1-1; d_gene: -; CDR3nt: TGTGCCACCAGCAGGCCTTCCTCGCTTGCTAACACTGAAGCTTTCTTT; CDR3aa: CATSRPSSLANTEAFF
abundance: few; v_gene: TRBV12-3/TRBV12-4; j_gene: TRBJ1-1; d_gene: -; CDR3nt: TGTGCCACTTCGTGGGGCACTGAAGCTTTCTTT; CDR3aa: CATSWGTEAFF
abundance: -; v_gene: TRBV27; j_gene: TRBJ2-7; d_gene: TRBD2; CDR3nt: TGTGCCAGCAGTTTATTGGGGACTAAAGGATGGGAGCAGTACTTC; CDR3aa: CASSLLGTKGWEQYF
abundance: few; v_gene: TRBV7-9; j_gene: TRBJ2-7; d_gene: -; CDR3nt: TGTGCCAGCAGCCCCCGGGGGGCCGCCTACGAGCAGTACTTC; CDR3aa: CASSPRGAAYEQYF
abundance: many; v_gene: TRBV5-1; j_gene: TRBJ1-2; d_gene: TRBD1; CDR3nt: TGCGCCAGCAGCGGAGGGTCGCCGACAGGGTTATATGGCTACACCTTC; CDR3aa: CASSGGSPTGLYGYTF
abundance: few; v_gene: TRBV29-1; j_gene: TRBJ2-7; d_gene: -; CDR3nt: TGCAGCGTTGGGTCCCAATCCTACGAGCAGTACTTC; CDR3aa: CSVGSQSYEQYF
abundance: few; v_gene: TRBV7-2; j_gene: TRBJ2-1; d_gene: -; CDR3nt: TGTGCCAGCAGCTTACTCCGGAATAATGAGCAGTTCTTC; CDR3aa: CASSLLRNNEQFF
abundance: -; v_gene: TRBV10-3; j_gene: TRBJ2-2; d_gene: -; CDR3nt: TGTGCCATCAGTGAGGATACAGGCACCGGGGAGCTGTTTTTT; CDR3aa: CAISEDTGTGELFF
abundance: -; v_gene: TRBV29-1; j_gene: TRBJ2-5; d_gene: -; CDR3nt: TGCAGCGCAGGTGACAGATCGGGGACCCAGTACTTC; CDR3aa: CSAGDRSGTQYF
abundance: few; v_gene: TRBV15; j_gene: TRBJ2-7; d_gene: -; CDR3nt: TGTGCCACCAGCAGAGCTAGAAACTACGAGCAGTACTTC; CDR3aa: CATSRARNYEQYF
abundance: -; v_gene: TRBV5-1; j_gene: TRBJ2-1; d_gene: TRBD2; CDR3nt: TGCGCCAGCAGCCCCGGGACTAGCAGGTCTAATGAGCAGTTCTTC; CDR3aa: CASSPGTSRSNEQFF
abundance: -; v_gene: TRBV20-1; j_gene: TRBJ2-1; d_gene: TRBD2; CDR3nt: TGCAGTGCTAGAGATCAGTACGAGCGGGAATACAATGAGCAGTTCTTC; CDR3aa: CSARDQYEREYNEQFF
abundance: once; v_gene: TRBV5-1; j_gene: TRBJ2-1; d_gene: -; CDR3nt: TGCGCCAGCAGCTTGGGGGGGAGGATCCCCTACAATGAGCAGTTCTTC; CDR3aa: CASSLGGRIPYNEQFF